What follows are 27 T cell receptor beta chains derived from one specimen sequenced in a study of blood T cell repertoires in COVID-19. Measured with immunoSEQ multiplex PCR; TCRdb has only the in-frame clones, and not every one. Seen here are some 250,000 clones, roughly 86% observed once, and the top ten hold around 5%. Sequenced material: peripheral blood. The receptors originated from a woman aged 55 to 70 with COVID-19, enrolled during active disease.

The chain carries TRBV9 and TRBJ2-7, with D perhaps matching TRBD2 (6 bases). Germline values: CDR1 SGDLS, CDR2 YYNGEE. The V end lost 1 base, the J end lost 7 bases, and 12 bases lay between the germline ends. This CDR3 is 13 amino acids long. CDR3 coding DNA: TGTGCCAGCAGCGTATCCATGGGAGGAGAGCAGTACTTC. This codes for CASSVSMGGEQYF.

This chain uses TRBV7-9 with TRBJ2-1; 9 bases agree with TRBD1. This CDR3 spans 16 amino acids. V shed 5 bases, J shed 8 bases, and the junction held 13 bases outside the gene matches. Germline loops: CDR1 SEHNR, CDR2 FQNEAQ (reference sequence). The CDR3, as DNA: TGTGCCAGCAGCCTCAATCCGGCGGACAGGGGAGATGAGCAGTTCTTC. This codes for CASSLNPADRGDEQFF.

This chain joins TRBV27 and TRBJ2-7; D unclear. This CDR3 comprises 14 residues. With 5 bases removed from V and 0 bases from J, the gap between germline ends came to 11 bases. CDR1 MNHEY and CDR2 SMNVEV come from the germline V gene (reference sequence). CDR3 loop: CASSNRVSSYEQYF. The CDR3 DNA sequence: TGTGCCAGCAGTAACCGGGTCAGCTCCTACGAGCAGTACTTC.

This sequence joins TRBV9 and TRBJ2-3; 7 nucleotides agree with TRBD2. CDR3 size: 14 residues. Germline lookup yields CDR1 SGDLS and CDR2 YYNGEE. The V gene end was trimmed by 5 bases and the J gene end by 6 bases; junction bases not matched to a gene: 9. CDR3 protein: CASSSGSRADTQYF. CDR3 in DNA: TGTGCCAGCAGTAGCGGGTCCAGGGCGGATACGCAGTATTTT.

The chain joins TRBV28 to TRBJ2-1, with 10 bases lining up with TRBD1. J lost 3 bases, V lost 6 bases, and 5 bases had no gene match. CDR1 and CDR2 from the germline V gene are MDHEN and SYDVKM. The CDR3 sequence is 15 residues long. CDR3 coding DNA: TGTGCCAGCAGCTGGACAGGGGGACTCTACAATGAGCAGTTCTTC. Residues: CASSWTGGLYNEQFF.

The chain is built from TRBV9 and TRBJ1-1; D ambiguous. The CDR3 consists of 13 residues. In germline, CDR1 is SGDLS, CDR2 YYNGEE. The V and J ends lost 0 bases and 1 base respectively, with 4 bases between them. CDR3 in DNA: TGTGCCAGCAGCGTAGCCAGGAACACTGAAGCTTTCTTT. Its protein is CASSVARNTEAFF.

This clone was counted only a few times. V and J are TRBV7-6 and TRBJ1-3; 7 bases agree with TRBD1. Trimming at V came to 0 bases and at J to 0 bases, leaving 8 bases not matched to a gene. Looked up from germline, CDR1 is SGHVS and CDR2 is FNYEAQ. The CDR3 loop spans 18 amino acids. CDR3 sequence reads: CASSLAAGGQFSGNTIYF. The DNA for the CDR3 is TGTGCCAGCAGCTTAGCAGCGGGGGGACAGTTCTCTGGAAACACCATATATTTT.

The chain recombines TRBV11-3 with TRBJ2-2; D is possibly TRBD2 (5 bases). Trimming pared 5 bases from V and 5 bases from J, leaving 12 bases between. The CDR3 is 14 residues long. Germline loops: CDR1 SGHNT, CDR2 YENEEA. CDR3 nucleotide sequence: TGTGCCAGCAGCCCTCGGACTGGGACCGGGGAGCTGTTTTTT. Protein sequence: CASSPRTGTGELFF.

This clone was seen a single time. The V call is TRBV7-9, the J call TRBJ1-1; 8 bases are a match to TRBD1. Germline CDR1 is SEHNR and CDR2 is FQNEAQ (reference sequence). This CDR3 has 13 residues. V shed 7 bases and J 5 bases; nucleotides not matched to a gene: 6. Written as DNA, the CDR3 is TGTGCCAGCAATACCAGGGGGCGAACTGAAGCTTTCTTT. Its protein is CASNTRGRTEAFF.

This sequence joins TRBV7-3 and TRBJ2-2; 7 bases are shared with TRBD2. This CDR3 has 16 amino acids. V shed 3 bases and J 2 bases; nucleotides not matched to a gene: 6. The germline V gene has CDR1 SGHTA and CDR2 FQGTGA. The CDR3 loop reads CASSFEAGRNTGELFF. CDR3 in DNA: TGTGCCAGCAGCTTCGAAGCGGGACGTAACACCGGGGAGCTGTTTTTT.

The chain is built from TRBV5-1 and TRBJ2-1, with D perhaps matching TRBD1 (6 bases). This CDR3 is 12 amino acids long. Germline loops: CDR1 SGHRS, CDR2 YFSETQ. V lost 7 bases to trimming and J lost 2 bases, with 7 bases between them. The CDR3 sequence is CASEGAYNEQFF. In DNA form, the CDR3 reads TGCGCCAGCGAGGGGGCCTACAATGAGCAGTTCTTC.

The chain couples TRBV28 to TRBJ2-7; D might be TRBD2 (6 bases). Germline CDR1 is MDHEN and CDR2 is SYDVKM. V was trimmed by 6 bases and J by 3 bases, leaving 18 bases between them. The CDR3 loop spans 15 amino acids. The CDR3 loop is CASSRPGRGFYEQYF. The CDR3 DNA reads TGTGCCAGCAGCCGTCCCGGGAGAGGATTCTACGAGCAGTACTTC.

The rearrangement joins TRBV5-1 to TRBJ1-1, with D possibly being TRBD1 (5 bases). The CDR3 is made up of 13 amino acids. Germline CDR1 is SGHRS and CDR2 is YFSETQ. The V end was cut by 4 bases, the J end by 7 bases, with 14 bases between. DNA of the CDR3: TGCGCCAGCAGCGGACTCACGGGGGGTGAAGCTTTCTTT. The encoded protein is CASSGLTGGEAFF. Full variable domain (missing parts from reference TRBV5-1 and TRBJ1-1): KAGVTQTPRYLIKTRGQQVTLSCSPISGHRSVSWYQQTPGQGLQFLFEYFSETQRNKGNFPGRFSGRQFSNSRSEMNVSTLELGDSALYLCASSGLTGGEAFFGQGTRLTVV.

In this sample, this clone turned up a few times. The rearrangement uses TRBV19 and TRBJ2-7; 7 positions match TRBD1. J was trimmed by 2 bases and V by 7 bases; bases with no gene match: 11. Germline V CDR1 and CDR2: LNHDA, SQIVND (reference sequence). The CDR3 consists of 15 residues. CDR3 region: CASKHSGGPAYEQYF. CDR3 bases: TGTGCCAGTAAACACTCAGGGGGACCTGCCTACGAGCAGTACTTC.

This chain joins TRBV27 and TRBJ2-1; 9 bases agree with TRBD2. The germline V gene encodes CDR1 MNHEY and CDR2 SMNVEV (reference sequence). Trimming at V came to 4 bases and at J to 5 bases, leaving 9 bases not matched to a gene. This CDR3 has 16 amino acids. The CDR3 region is CASSSLTSGGDNEQFF. DNA of the CDR3: TGTGCCAGCAGTTCCCTGACTAGCGGAGGGGACAATGAGCAGTTCTTC.

The rearrangement uses TRBV9 and TRBJ1-4; 9 bases match TRBD1. Per germline, CDR1 SGDLS and CDR2 YYNGEE. With 3 bases clipped from V and 8 bases from J, the junction kept 5 bases outside the gene matches. The CDR3 runs 14 residues. For the CDR3, the DNA is TGTGCCAGCAGCGCCGAACAGGGGGCGGAAAAACTGTTTTTT. This encodes CASSAEQGAEKLFF.

The J gene is TRBJ1-2, the V gene TRBV2; 10 bases agree with TRBD1. Germline V lookup: CDR1 SNHLY, CDR2 FYNNEI. The V gene end was trimmed by 7 bases and the J gene end by 4 bases; junction bases not matched to a gene: 6. The CDR3 contains 14 residues. For the CDR3, the DNA is TGTGCCAGCAACACGGGACAGGGGACCTATGGCTACACCTTC. This translates into CASNTGQGTYGYTF. The variable domain in full, completed from reference TRBV2 and TRBJ1-2, reads EPEVTQTPSHQVTQMGQEVILRCVPISNHLYFYWYRQILGQKVEFLVSFYNNEISEKSEIFDDQFSVERPDGSNFTLKIRSTKLEDSAMYFCASNTGQGTYGYTFGSGTRLTVV.

V and J are TRBV4-2 and TRBJ2-2; the match to TRBD1 covers 10 bases. V shed 1 base and J 4 bases; nucleotides not matched to a gene: 6. The CDR3 contains 17 residues. The germline CDR1 and CDR2 sequences are LGHNA and YNFKEQ. DNA of the CDR3: TGTGCCAGCAGCCAAGTCTTAGGACAGGGGGGCACCGGGGAGCTGTTTTTT. This codes for CASSQVLGQGGTGELFF.

The chain recombines TRBV6-5 with TRBJ2-7; 9 bases map to TRBD1. Trimming took 6 bases from V and 4 from J; bases not matched to a gene: 7. The germline V gene has CDR1 MNHEY and CDR2 SVGAGI. This CDR3 is 14 amino acids long. The CDR3 protein is CASSRTGDVYEQYF. In nucleotides, the CDR3 is TGTGCCAGCAGCCGGACAGGGGACGTATACGAGCAGTACTTC.

This chain links TRBV5-1 with TRBJ1-1; 8 positions match TRBD1. Germline values: CDR1 SGHRS, CDR2 YFSETQ. Germline trimming cut 0 bases from V and 4 bases from J; bases unmatched to any gene: 8. The CDR3 is 16 amino acids. CDR3: CASSLEPTGVGTEAFF. The CDR3 coding sequence is TGCGCCAGCAGCTTGGAGCCGACAGGGGTCGGCACTGAAGCTTTCTTT.

The CDR3 DNA sequence: TGTGCCAGCAGCACTCACCGAGCGGGAGGGCCTGAGCAGTTCTTC. This encodes CASSTHRAGGPEQFF. The rearrangement links TRBV11-2 to TRBJ2-1; 10 bases are a match to TRBD2. From germline, CDR1 is SGHAT and CDR2 FQNNGV. The V gene end was trimmed by 5 bases and the J gene end by 9 bases; junction bases not matched to a gene: 10. This CDR3 has 15 amino acids.

This rearrangement joins TRBV6-2 or TRBV6-3 to TRBJ1-1; D is perhaps TRBD1 (6 bases). The germline V gene encodes CDR1 MNHEY and CDR2 SVGEGT. V lost 6 bases and J lost 0, with 14 bases in between. The CDR3 extends over 15 amino acids. CDR3 protein: CASSTSGVMNTEAFF. The DNA for the CDR3 is TGTGCCAGCAGCACATCAGGGGTCATGAACACTGAAGCTTTCTTT.

V is TRBV7-9 and J is TRBJ2-7; TRBD2 matches at 9 bases. This CDR3 contains 16 residues. The germline V gene has CDR1 SEHNR and CDR2 FQNEAQ (reference sequence). V shed 8 bases and J 6 bases; nucleotides not matched to a gene: 17. The CDR3 nucleotides are TGTGCCAGCCAGCCCCATAGCGGGAGTGGTTCGGGCGAGCAGTACTTC. Amino acid sequence: CASQPHSGSGSGEQYF. The entire variable domain, with the rest obtained from reference TRBV7-9 and TRBJ2-7, is as follows: DTGVSQNPRHKITKRGQNVTFRCDPISEHNRLYWYRQTLGQGPEFLTYFQNEAQLEKSRLLSDRFSAERPKGSFSTLEIQRTEQGDSAMYLCASQPHSGSGSGEQYFGPGTRLTVT.

The chain recombines TRBV18 with TRBJ1-3; D is undetermined. Germline V CDR1 and CDR2: KGHSH, LQKENI. V was clipped by 1 base and J by 0 bases, with 7 bases between them. The CDR3 extends over 15 amino acids. CDR3 sequence: CASSPQQSSGNTIYF. CDR3 nucleotides: TGTGCCAGCTCACCACAACAGAGCTCTGGAAACACCATATATTTT. Full variable domain (rest looked up from reference TRBV18 and TRBJ1-3): NAGVMQNPRHLVRRRGQEARLRCSPMKGHSHVYWYRQLPEEGLKFMVYLQKENIIDESGMPKERFSAEFPKEGPSILRIQQVVRGDSAAYFCASSPQQSSGNTIYFGEGSWLTVV.

This chain links TRBV6-6 with TRBJ2-3; the D gene is possibly TRBD2 (6 bases). Germline V CDR1 and CDR2: MNHNY, SVGAGI (reference sequence). This CDR3 comprises 16 residues. The ends were cut back, 0 bases at V and 4 bases at J, with 14 bases in the middle. The chain's CDR3 is CASSYSSALAPDTQYF. For the CDR3, the DNA is TGTGCCAGCAGTTACTCGTCGGCCCTAGCGCCAGATACGCAGTATTTT.

V and J are TRBV5-1 and TRBJ2-1; 10 bases align to TRBD2. Trimming cost V 3 bases and J 6 bases; bases outside gene matches: 3. Germline CDR1 is SGHRS and CDR2 is YFSETQ. CDR3 length equals 14 residues. The CDR3 region has the DNA TGCGCCAGCAGCTGGCTAGCGGGAGCCAATGAGCAGTTCTTC. Amino acid sequence: CASSWLAGANEQFF.

CDR3 loop: CASSSARGGEQYF. Written as DNA, the CDR3 is TGTGCCAGCAGCTCGGCTAGGGGTGGGGAGCAGTACTTC. The V and J genes are TRBV11-1 and TRBJ2-7, with TRBD1 as a possible D gene (5 bases). V was clipped by 4 bases and J by 7 bases, with 14 bases between them. This CDR3 is built from 13 residues. Germline V gene lookup returns CDR1 SGHAT and CDR2 FQDESV (reference sequence).